This T cell receptor (beta chain) was sequenced for a study of graft-versus-host responses after intestinal transplantation. Study details: Multivisceral, liver-intestinal, or isolated intestinal grafts went to recipients. All recipients got anti-thymocyte globulin induction, then tacrolimus and steroids for around three years. Overall study results and limits: Researchers found peak circulating GvH clone levels linked to early post-transplant HvG declines. Allograft graft-versus-host to host-versus-graft clonal ratios ran high in patients with graft-donor T cell macrochimerism.

This clone was seen only a few times. The repertoire was sequenced with immunoSEQ multiplex PCR; TCRdb's copy has only in-frame clones and lacks some. The sample holds around 8,000 clones, around a third seen once. The V and J ends lost 5 bases and 2 bases, in that order; junction bases with no gene match: 5. This CDR3 has 14 amino acids. Germline lookup yields CDR1 SGHDT and CDR2 YYEEEE. Stimulators, some 200,000 irradiated and violet-dye-labeled cells, were plated with some 200,000 CFSE-labeled responder cells. This chain connects TRBV5-6 to TRBJ2-3, with 7 bases matching TRBD1. This sequence was found in a human patient who received an intestinal transplant. Sequences were derived from alloreactive CD8+ T cells from a mixed lymphocyte reaction culture, sampled before intestinal transplant. This sample's subset: CFSE-low proliferating T cells sorted from approximately six-day pre-transplant mixed lymphocyte reaction (GvH or HvG direction). The CDR3 reads CASRPGTVTDTQYF. DNA for the CDR3: TGTGCCAGCAGGCCCGGGACAGTCACAGATACGCAGTATTTT.